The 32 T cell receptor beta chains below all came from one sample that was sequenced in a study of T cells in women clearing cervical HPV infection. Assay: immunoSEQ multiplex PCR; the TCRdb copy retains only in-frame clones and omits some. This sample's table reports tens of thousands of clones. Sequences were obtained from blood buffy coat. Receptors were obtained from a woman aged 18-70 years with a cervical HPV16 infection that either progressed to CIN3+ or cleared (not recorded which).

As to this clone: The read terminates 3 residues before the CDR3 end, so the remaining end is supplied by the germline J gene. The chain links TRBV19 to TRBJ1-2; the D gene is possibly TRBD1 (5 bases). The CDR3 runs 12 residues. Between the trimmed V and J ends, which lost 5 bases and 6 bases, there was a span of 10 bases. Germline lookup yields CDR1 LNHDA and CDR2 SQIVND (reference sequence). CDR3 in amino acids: CASSLRGDGYTF. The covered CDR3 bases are TGTGCCAGTAGTCTGAGGGGTGATGGC.

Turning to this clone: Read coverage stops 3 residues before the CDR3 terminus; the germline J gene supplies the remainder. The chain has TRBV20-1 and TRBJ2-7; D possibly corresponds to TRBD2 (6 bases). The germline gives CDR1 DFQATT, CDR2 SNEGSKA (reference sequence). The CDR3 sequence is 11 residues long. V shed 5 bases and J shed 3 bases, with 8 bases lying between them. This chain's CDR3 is CSARRGYEQYF. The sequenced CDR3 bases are TGCAGTGCTCGGAGGGGCTACGAG.

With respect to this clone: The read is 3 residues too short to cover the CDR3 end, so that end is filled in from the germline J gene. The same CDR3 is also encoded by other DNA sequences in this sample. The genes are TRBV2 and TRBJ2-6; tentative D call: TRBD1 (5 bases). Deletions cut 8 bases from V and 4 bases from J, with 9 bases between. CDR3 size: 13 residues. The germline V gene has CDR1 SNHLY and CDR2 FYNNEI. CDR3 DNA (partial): TGTGCCAGCCAGGGCGCCGGGGCCAACGTC. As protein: CASQGAGANV. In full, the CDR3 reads CASQGAGANVLTF.

The CDR3 is CASSFMASTDTQYF. Partial CDR3 DNA: TGTGCCAGCAGCTTTATGGCTAGCACAGATACG. The chain couples TRBV7-3 to TRBJ2-3; the D is unclear. The read halts 3 residues ahead of the CDR3 end, with the missing end drawn from the germline J gene. This CDR3 has 14 amino acids. Trimming cost V 3 bases and J 0 bases, with 7 bases left between them. CDR1 SGHTA and CDR2 FQGTGA come from the germline V gene.

The CDR3 spells CASSPVASTDTYTF. The covered CDR3 bases are TGTGCCAGCTCACCAGTGGCCTCAACAGATACC. The rearrangement joins TRBV18 to TRBJ1-2; D gene ambiguous. The sequence runs out 3 residues before the end of the CDR3; the remainder is reconstructed from the germline J gene. The CDR3 spans 14 residues. From germline, CDR1 is KGHSH and CDR2 LQKENI.

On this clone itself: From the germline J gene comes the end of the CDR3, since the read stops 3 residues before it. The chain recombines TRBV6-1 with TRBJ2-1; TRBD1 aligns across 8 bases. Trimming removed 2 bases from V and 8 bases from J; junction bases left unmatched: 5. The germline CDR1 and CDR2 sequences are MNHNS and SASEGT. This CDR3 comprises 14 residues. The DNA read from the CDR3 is TGTGCCAGCAGTGAAACCGGGACAGGCGATGAG. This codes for CASSETGTGDE. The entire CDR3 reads CASSETGTGDEQFF.

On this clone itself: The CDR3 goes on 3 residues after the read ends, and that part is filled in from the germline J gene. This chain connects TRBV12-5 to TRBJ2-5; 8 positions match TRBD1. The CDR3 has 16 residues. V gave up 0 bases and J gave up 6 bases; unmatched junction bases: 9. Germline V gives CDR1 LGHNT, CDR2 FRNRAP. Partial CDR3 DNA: TGTGCTAGTGGTTTGGTCTCTGCAGGGGGCGCCCAGACC. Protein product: CASGLVSAGGAQT. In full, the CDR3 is CASGLVSAGGAQTQYF.

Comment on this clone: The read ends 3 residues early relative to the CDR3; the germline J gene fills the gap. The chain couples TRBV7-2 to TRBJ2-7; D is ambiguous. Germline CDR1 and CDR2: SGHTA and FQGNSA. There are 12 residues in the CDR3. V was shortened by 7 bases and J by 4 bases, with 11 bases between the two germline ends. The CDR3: CASTLDGYEQYF. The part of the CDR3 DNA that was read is TGTGCCAGCACCCTCGACGGGTACGAG.

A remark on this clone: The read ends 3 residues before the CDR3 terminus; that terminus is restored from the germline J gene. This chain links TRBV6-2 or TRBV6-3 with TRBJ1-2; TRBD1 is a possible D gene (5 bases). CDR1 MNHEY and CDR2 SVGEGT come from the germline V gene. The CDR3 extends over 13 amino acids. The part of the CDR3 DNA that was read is TGTGCCACCTCAAAGGGCCAGGGCTACGAC. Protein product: CATSKGQGYD. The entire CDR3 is CATSKGQGYDYTF.

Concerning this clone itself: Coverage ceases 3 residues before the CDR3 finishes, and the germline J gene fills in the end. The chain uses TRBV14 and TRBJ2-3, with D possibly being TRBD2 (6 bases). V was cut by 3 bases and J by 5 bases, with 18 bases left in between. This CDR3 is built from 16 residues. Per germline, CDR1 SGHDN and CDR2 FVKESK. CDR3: CASSQTGTAGIDTQYF. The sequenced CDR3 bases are TGTGCCAGCAGCCAGACCGGGACGGCGGGGATAGATACG. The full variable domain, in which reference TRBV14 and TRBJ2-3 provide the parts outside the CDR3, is EAGVTQFPSHSVIEKGQTVTLRCDPISGHDNLYWYRRVMGKEIKFLLHFVKESKQDESGMPNNRFLAERTGGTYSTLKVQPAELEDSGVYFCASSQTGTAGIDTQYFGPGTRLTVL.

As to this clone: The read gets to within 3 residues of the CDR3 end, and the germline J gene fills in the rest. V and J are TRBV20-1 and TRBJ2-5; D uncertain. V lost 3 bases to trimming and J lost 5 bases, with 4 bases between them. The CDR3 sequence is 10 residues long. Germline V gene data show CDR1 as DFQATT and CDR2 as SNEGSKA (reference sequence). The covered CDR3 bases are TGCAGTGCTAGCTCGGAGACC. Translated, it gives CSASSET. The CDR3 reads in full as CSASSETQYF.

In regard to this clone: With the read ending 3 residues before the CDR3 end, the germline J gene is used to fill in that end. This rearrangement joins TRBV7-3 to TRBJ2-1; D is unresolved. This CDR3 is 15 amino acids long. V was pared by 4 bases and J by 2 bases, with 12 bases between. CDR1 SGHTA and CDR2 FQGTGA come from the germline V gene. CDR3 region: CASSYRPATYNEQFF. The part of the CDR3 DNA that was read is TGTGCCAGCAGCTACCGCCCCGCTACCTACAATGAG.

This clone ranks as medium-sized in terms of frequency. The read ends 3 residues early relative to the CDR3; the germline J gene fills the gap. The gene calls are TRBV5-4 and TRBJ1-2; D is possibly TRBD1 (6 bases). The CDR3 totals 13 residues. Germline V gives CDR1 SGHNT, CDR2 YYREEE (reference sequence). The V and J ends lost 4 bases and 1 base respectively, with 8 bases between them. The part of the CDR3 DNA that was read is TGTGCCAGCAGCACGGACAGTAACTATGGC. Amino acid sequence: CASSTDSNYG. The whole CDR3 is CASSTDSNYGYTF.

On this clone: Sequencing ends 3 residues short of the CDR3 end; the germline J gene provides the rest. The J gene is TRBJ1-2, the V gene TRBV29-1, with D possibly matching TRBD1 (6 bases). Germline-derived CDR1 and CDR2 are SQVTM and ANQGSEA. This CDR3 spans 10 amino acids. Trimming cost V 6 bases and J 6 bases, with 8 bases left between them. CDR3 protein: CSVGDNGYTF. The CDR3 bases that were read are TGCAGCGTCGGGGACAATGGC.

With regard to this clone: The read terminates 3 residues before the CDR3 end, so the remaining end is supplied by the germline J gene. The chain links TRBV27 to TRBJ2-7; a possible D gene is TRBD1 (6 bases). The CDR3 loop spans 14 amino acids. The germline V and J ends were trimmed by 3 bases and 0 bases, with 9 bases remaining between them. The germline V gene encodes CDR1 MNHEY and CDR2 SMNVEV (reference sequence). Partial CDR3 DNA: TGTGCCAGCAGTTTTACAGGGAGCTCCTACGAG. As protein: CASSFTGSSYE. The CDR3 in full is CASSFTGSSYEQYF.

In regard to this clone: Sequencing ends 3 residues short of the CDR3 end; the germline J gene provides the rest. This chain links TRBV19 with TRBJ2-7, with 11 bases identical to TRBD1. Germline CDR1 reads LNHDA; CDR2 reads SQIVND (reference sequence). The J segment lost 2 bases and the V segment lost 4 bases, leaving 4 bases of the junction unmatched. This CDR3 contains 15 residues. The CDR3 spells CASSTQGQGAYEQYF. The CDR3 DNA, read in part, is TGTGCCAGTAGTACCCAGGGACAGGGGGCCTACGAG.

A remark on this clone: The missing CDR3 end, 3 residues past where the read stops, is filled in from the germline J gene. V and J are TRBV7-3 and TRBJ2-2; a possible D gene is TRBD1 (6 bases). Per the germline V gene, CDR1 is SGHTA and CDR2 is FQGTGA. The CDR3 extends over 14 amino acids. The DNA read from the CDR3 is TGTGCCAGACCCCCGGGACAAAGGAATGAAAAG. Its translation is CARPPGQRNEK. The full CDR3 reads CARPPGQRNEKLFF. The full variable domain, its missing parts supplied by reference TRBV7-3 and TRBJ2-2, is GAGVSQTPSNKVTEKGKYVELRCDPISGHTALYWYRQSLGQGPEFLIYFQGTGAADDSGLPNDRFFAVRPEGSVSTLKIQRTERGDSAVYLCARPPGQRNEKLFFGEGSRLTVL.

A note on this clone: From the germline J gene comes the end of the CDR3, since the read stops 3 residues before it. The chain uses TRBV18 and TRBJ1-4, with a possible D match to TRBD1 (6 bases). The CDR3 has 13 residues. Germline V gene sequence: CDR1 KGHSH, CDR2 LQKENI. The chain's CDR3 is CASSPDRNSPLFF. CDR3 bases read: TGTGCCAGCTCACCGGACAGAAACTCACCA.

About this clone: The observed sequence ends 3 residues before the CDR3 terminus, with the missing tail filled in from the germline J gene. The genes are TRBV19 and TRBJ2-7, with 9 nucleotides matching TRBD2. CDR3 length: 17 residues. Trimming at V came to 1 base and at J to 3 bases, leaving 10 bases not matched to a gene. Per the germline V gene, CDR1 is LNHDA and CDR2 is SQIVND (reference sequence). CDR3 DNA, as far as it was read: TGTGCCAGTAGTATAGGCAGGCGGGGGGGCCACGTCTACGAG. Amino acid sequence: CASSIGRRGGHVYE. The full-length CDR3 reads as CASSIGRRGGHVYEQYF.

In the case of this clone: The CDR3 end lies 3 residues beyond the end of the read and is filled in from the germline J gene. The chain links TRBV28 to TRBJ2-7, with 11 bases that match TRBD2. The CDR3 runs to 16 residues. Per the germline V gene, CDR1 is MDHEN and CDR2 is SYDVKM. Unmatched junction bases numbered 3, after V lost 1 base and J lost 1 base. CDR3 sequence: CASSLSGTSGSYEQYF. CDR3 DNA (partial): TGTGCCAGCAGTTTATCCGGGACTAGCGGTTCCTACGAG.

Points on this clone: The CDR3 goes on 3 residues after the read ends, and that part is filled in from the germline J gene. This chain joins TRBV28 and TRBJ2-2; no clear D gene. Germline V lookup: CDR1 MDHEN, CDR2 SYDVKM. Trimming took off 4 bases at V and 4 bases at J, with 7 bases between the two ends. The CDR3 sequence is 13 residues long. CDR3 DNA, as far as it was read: TGTGCCAGCAGTTACTCTGGCACCGGGGAG. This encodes CASSYSGTGE. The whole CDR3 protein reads CASSYSGTGELFF. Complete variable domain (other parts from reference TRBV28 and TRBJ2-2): DVKVTQSSRYLVKRTGEKVFLECVQDMDHENMFWYRQDPGLGLRLIYFSYDVKMKEKGDIPEGYSVSREKKERFSLILESASTNQTSMYLCASSYSGTGELFFGEGSRLTVL.

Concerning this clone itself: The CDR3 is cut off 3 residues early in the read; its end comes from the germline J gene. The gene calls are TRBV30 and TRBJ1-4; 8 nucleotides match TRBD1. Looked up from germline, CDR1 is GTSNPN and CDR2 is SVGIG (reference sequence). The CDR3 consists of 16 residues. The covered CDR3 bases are TGTGCCTGGAGGAGCCAGGGGGCGCGAGGGGCCAACGTA. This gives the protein CAWRSQGARGANV. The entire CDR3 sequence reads CAWRSQGARGANVLFF.

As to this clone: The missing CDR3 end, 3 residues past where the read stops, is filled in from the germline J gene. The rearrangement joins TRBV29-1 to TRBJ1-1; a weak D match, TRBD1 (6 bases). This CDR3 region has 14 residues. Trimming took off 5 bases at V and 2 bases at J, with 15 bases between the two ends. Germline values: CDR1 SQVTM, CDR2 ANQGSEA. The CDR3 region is CSVTVQQGNTEAFF. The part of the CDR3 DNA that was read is TGCAGCGTTACCGTTCAACAGGGAAACACTGAA.

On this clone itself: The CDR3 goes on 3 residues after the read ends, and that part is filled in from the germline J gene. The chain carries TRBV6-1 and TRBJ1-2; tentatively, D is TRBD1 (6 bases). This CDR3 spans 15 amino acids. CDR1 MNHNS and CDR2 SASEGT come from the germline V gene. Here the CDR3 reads CASSEYGGGSNDYTF. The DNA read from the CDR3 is TGTGCCAGCAGTGAATATGGCGGGGGCTCCAATGAC.

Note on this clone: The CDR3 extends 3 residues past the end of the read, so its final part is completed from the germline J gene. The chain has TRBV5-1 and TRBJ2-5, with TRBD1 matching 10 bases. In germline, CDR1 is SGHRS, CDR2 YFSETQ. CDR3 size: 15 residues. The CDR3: CASSLGQGASDTQYF. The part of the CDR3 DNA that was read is TGCGCCAGCAGCTTGGGACAGGGGGCGTCAGATACC.

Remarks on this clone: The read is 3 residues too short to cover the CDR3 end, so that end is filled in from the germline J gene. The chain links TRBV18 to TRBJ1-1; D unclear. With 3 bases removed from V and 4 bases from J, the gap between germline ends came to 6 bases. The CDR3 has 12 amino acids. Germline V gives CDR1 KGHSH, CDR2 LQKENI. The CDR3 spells CASSPGSTEAFF. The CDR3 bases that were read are TGTGCCAGCTCACCCGGGTCCACTGAA.

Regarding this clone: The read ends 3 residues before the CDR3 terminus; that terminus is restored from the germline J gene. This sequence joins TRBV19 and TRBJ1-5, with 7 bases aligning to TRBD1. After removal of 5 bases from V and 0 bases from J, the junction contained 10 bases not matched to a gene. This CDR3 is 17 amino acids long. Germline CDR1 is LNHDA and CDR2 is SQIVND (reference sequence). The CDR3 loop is CASSQQTGANSNQPQHF. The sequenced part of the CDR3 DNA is TGTGCCAGTAGTCAACAAACAGGGGCAAATAGCAATCAGCCC.

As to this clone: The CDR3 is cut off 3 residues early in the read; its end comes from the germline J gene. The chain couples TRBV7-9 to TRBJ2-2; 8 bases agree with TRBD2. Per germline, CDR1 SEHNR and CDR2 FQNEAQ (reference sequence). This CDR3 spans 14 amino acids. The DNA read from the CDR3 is TGTGCCTCCAGCGGGGGCTCTGGGGCCAACGTG. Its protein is CASSGGSGANV. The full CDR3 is CASSGGSGANVLFF.

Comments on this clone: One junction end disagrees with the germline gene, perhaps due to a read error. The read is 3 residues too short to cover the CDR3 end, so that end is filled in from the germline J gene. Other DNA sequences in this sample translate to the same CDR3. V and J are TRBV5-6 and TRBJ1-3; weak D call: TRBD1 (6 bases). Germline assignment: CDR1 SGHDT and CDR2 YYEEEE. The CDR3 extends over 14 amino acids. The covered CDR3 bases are TGTGCCAGCACCGAGGACAGCTCTGGAAACACA. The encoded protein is CASTEDSSGNT. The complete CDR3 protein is CASTEDSSGNTIYF.

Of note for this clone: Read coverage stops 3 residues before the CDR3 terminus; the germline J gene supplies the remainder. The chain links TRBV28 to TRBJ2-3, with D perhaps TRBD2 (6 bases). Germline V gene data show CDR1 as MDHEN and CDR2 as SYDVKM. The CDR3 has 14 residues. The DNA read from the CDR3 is TGTGCCAGCAGTTTATGGGACTACCAAGAGACG. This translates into CASSLWDYQET. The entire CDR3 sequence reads CASSLWDYQETQYF. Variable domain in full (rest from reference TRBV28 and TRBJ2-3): DVKVTQSSRYLVKRTGEKVFLECVQDMDHENMFWYRQDPGLGLRLIYFSYDVKMKEKGDIPEGYSVSREKKERFSLILESASTNQTSMYLCASSLWDYQETQYFGPGTRLTVL.

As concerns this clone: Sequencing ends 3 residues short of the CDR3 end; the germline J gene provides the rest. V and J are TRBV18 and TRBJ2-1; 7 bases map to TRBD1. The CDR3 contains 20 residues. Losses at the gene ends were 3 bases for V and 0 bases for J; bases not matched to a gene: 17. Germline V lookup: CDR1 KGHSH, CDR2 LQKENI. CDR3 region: CASSPPRGGDRTSSYNEQFF. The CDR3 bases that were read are TGTGCCAGCTCACCCCCGAGAGGGGGCGATCGTACGAGCTCCTACAATGAG.

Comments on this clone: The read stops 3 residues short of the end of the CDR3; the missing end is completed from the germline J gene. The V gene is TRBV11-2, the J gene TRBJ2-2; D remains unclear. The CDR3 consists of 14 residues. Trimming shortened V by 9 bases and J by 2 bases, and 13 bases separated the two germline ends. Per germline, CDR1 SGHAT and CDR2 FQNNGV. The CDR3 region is CASGDTLNTGELFF. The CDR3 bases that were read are TGTGCCAGTGGAGACACACTTAACACCGGGGAG.